This TCR beta chain was recovered during a study of radiotherapy plus CTLA-4 blockade in lung cancer listed by TCRdb under 2018. At the level of the whole study: Among enrolled patients, under 20% had an objective response and 30% to 35% reached disease control.

What the work shows at the level of the full study, not this receptor alone: After treatment with radiotherapy and ipilimumab, TCR clones that originated in tumors expanded in peripheral blood. Increased serum interferon-beta after radiation, together with early dynamic changes in blood T cell clones, were reported to be the strongest predictors of response.

CDR1 and CDR2, per the germline V gene, are SGHRS and YFSETQ. V is clipped by 0 bases and J by 4 bases, and the sequence between their germline boundaries is 10 bases long. Including cysteine and phenylalanine, the CDR3 has 14 amino acids. The DNA shown is the 42-base CDR3, in frame from base 1. The study evaluated CTLA-4 blockade (ipilimumab) given together with focal radiation therapy in patients who had chemo-refractory metastatic non-small-cell lung cancer. Library prep was done by the immunoSEQ multiplex PCR assay. The source is immuneACCESS, and TCRdb retained only in-frame sequences with V and J called. Part of the clones is not carried over; for the studies checked, unresolved V genes explain less than half of this, and the remainder is unexplained. In all, the sample holds around 110,000 clones, and roughly 80% of those were seen once. The top ten clonotypes cover roughly 3.5% of the sample.

This clone has a single count. Its antigen has not been determined. Qualities for individual bases were not recorded, and no much larger clone is one base off. This chain is built from TRBV5-1 and TRBJ1-1; TRBD1 is possibly the D segment (6 matching bases). This sample comprised peripheral blood, obtained from a patient treated with radiotherapy plus ipilimumab. The sequence derives from a human donor with non-small cell lung cancer that progressed on radiotherapy plus ipilimumab. Some clones in this sample may be carry-over from other donors' samples. The CDR3 reads CASSLAPRGTEAFF. The DNA sequence follows: TGCGCCAGCAGCTTGGCTCCCAGGGGCACTGAAGCTTTCTTT.